Listed below are T cell receptor beta chains from one sample, sequenced in a study of CD8+ T cells in alopecia areata. The repertoire was sequenced with immunoSEQ multiplex PCR; TCRdb's copy has only in-frame clones and lacks some. The table has over 150,000 clones, over 50% seen once. The sample consisted of CD4+ T cells sorted from blood, taken at week 0. The receptors originated from a human donor with alopecia areata. CDR3s include the opening cysteine and the closing phenylalanine or tryptophan. A D gene is named only where the DNA matches it firmly. Expanded clones are given a class, and other clones once, few, many or no size at all.

d_gene: TRBD1
abundance: -
j_gene: TRBJ2-7
v_gene: TRBV6-5
CDR3aa: CASSRDRDYEQYF
CDR3nt: TGTGCCAGCAGCCGTGACAGGGACTACGAGCAGTACTTC

d_gene: TRBD2
abundance: once
j_gene: TRBJ2-1
v_gene: TRBV11-2
CDR3aa: CASSPFSGGTYNEQFF
CDR3nt: TGTGCCAGCAGCCCCTTTAGCGGGGGCACCTACAATGAGCAGTTCTTC

d_gene: -
abundance: -
j_gene: TRBJ2-7
v_gene: TRBV29-1
CDR3aa: CSVGRDGTRPYEQYF
CDR3nt: TGCAGCGTTGGGCGGGACGGGACACGACCCTACGAGCAGTACTTC

d_gene: -
abundance: few
j_gene: TRBJ1-2
v_gene: TRBV27
CDR3aa: CASSFPRGPMFF
CDR3nt: TGTGCCAGCAGTTTCCCCAGAGGGCCCATGTTCTTC

d_gene: -
abundance: -
j_gene: TRBJ1-5
v_gene: TRBV30
CDR3aa: CAWSGQLNQPQHF
CDR3nt: TGTGCCTGGTCTGGACAGCTAAATCAGCCCCAGCATTTT

d_gene: -
abundance: -
j_gene: TRBJ2-3
v_gene: TRBV29-1
CDR3aa: CSVVETSSTDTQYF
CDR3nt: TGCAGCGTTGTCGAGACGTCTAGCACAGATACGCAGTATTTT

d_gene: -
abundance: -
j_gene: TRBJ2-3
v_gene: TRBV7-3
CDR3aa: CASSFDRSTDTQYF
CDR3nt: TGTGCCAGCAGCTTTGACAGGAGTACAGATACGCAGTATTTT

d_gene: -
abundance: -
j_gene: TRBJ1-6
v_gene: TRBV18
CDR3aa: CASSRDSYSPLHF
CDR3nt: TGTGCCAGCTCACGCGATTCATATTCACCCCTCCACTTT

d_gene: -
abundance: -
j_gene: TRBJ1-4
v_gene: TRBV29-1
CDR3aa: CSVRVGTNEKLFF
CDR3nt: TGCAGCGTTCGAGTGGGGACTAATGAAAAACTGTTTTTT

d_gene: TRBD1
abundance: -
j_gene: TRBJ2-7
v_gene: TRBV29-1
CDR3aa: CSSQTGDEQYF
CDR3nt: TGCAGCTCTCAAACAGGGGACGAGCAGTACTTC

d_gene: -
abundance: -
j_gene: TRBJ2-7
v_gene: TRBV11-2
CDR3aa: CASSPRDRPPYEQYF
CDR3nt: TGTGCCAGCAGCCCCCGGGACCGCCCTCCTTACGAGCAGTACTTC

d_gene: -
abundance: -
j_gene: TRBJ1-1
v_gene: TRBV30
CDR3aa: CAWGQSRETEAFF
CDR3nt: TGTGCCTGGGGTCAGTCGAGGGAGACTGAAGCTTTCTTT

d_gene: -
abundance: -
j_gene: TRBJ1-4
v_gene: TRBV29-1
CDR3aa: CSVAGTLPGEKLFF
CDR3nt: TGCAGCGTTGCCGGGACACTCCCTGGGGAAAAACTGTTTTTT

d_gene: TRBD2
abundance: few
j_gene: TRBJ2-7
v_gene: TRBV6-5
CDR3aa: CASSGGTNSYEQYF
CDR3nt: TGTGCCAGCAGTGGAGGGACTAACTCCTACGAGCAGTACTTC

d_gene: -
abundance: -
j_gene: TRBJ1-6
v_gene: TRBV30
CDR3aa: CAWSRTWGDNSPLHF
CDR3nt: TGTGCCTGGAGTCGGACTTGGGGGGATAATTCACCCCTCCACTTT

d_gene: -
abundance: few
j_gene: TRBJ1-1
v_gene: TRBV29-1
CDR3aa: CSARHSHTEAFF
CDR3nt: TGCAGCGCTAGGCACAGTCACACTGAAGCTTTCTTT

d_gene: TRBD1
abundance: once
j_gene: TRBJ2-3
v_gene: TRBV10-2
CDR3aa: CASGLQGARTDTQYF
CDR3nt: TGCGCCAGCGGATTACAGGGGGCGCGCACAGATACGCAGTATTTT

d_gene: -
abundance: -
j_gene: TRBJ1-4
v_gene: TRBV2
CDR3aa: CASSGQGNEKLFF
CDR3nt: TGTGCCAGCAGTGGCCAGGGCAATGAAAAACTGTTTTTT

d_gene: -
abundance: few
j_gene: TRBJ2-7
v_gene: TRBV12-5
CDR3aa: CASVPPGSYEQYF
CDR3nt: TGTGCTAGTGTTCCTCCAGGATCCTACGAGCAGTACTTC

d_gene: -
abundance: -
j_gene: TRBJ2-3
v_gene: TRBV29-1
CDR3aa: CSVEESDTDTQYF
CDR3nt: TGCAGCGTTGAAGAGTCAGACACAGATACGCAGTATTTT

d_gene: TRBD1
abundance: -
j_gene: TRBJ2-7
v_gene: TRBV4-1
CDR3aa: CASSQGQGGLYEQYF
CDR3nt: TGCGCCAGCAGCCAGGGACAGGGAGGTTTATACGAGCAGTACTTC

d_gene: TRBD2
abundance: few
j_gene: TRBJ2-1
v_gene: TRBV15
CDR3aa: CATSRRGTSASEQFF
CDR3nt: TGTGCCACCAGCAGGCGGGGGACCTCAGCCAGTGAGCAGTTCTTC

d_gene: -
abundance: -
j_gene: TRBJ1-4
v_gene: TRBV30
CDR3aa: CAWVTNEKLFF
CDR3nt: TGTGCCTGGGTTACTAATGAAAAACTGTTTTTT

d_gene: -
abundance: -
j_gene: TRBJ2-5
v_gene: TRBV5-6
CDR3aa: CASSFLNTETQYF
CDR3nt: TGTGCCAGCAGCTTCTTGAACACGGAGACCCAGTACTTC